This T cell receptor (beta chain) was sequenced in a study of blood T cell repertoires in COVID-19. Study as a whole: T cells, B-cell-depleted T cells, or PBMCs supplied cDNA or gDNA.

Germline V gene lookup returns CDR1 SQVTM and CDR2 ANQGSEA. CDR3 size: 17 residues. Losses at the gene ends were 1 base for V and 2 bases for J; bases not matched to a gene: 11. Those enrolled in Seattle joined during active infection and were followed longitudinally afterward. Some clones are missing from TCRdb's copy, which holds only in-frame ones; the method was immunoSEQ multiplex PCR. The sample has about 110,000 clones, 76% seen once. The genes are TRBV29-1 and TRBJ2-7; 10 bases match TRBD2. This TCR derives from a man older than 75 with COVID-19, enrolled during active disease. Input material: peripheral blood. Here the CDR3 reads CSVEASPTSGLTYEQYF. For the CDR3, the DNA is TGCAGCGTTGAAGCTAGCCCGACTAGCGGGTTAACCTACGAGCAGTACTTC.